The next 30 T cell receptor beta chains were all read from a single sample in a study of CD8+ T cells in alopecia areata (dated by TCRdb to about 2018). For roughly five biomarker-study patients, CD4+ cells were further sorted into CD25+CD127- cells. To prepare the library, the immunoSEQ multiplex PCR assay was applied. RNA was extracted from all samples and reverse transcribed into cDNA, which served as template for TCR sequencing. TCRdb took over this immuneACCESS table, retaining in-frame rearrangements with V and J assigned. Such tables are incomplete; in checked studies, under half of the missing clones stem from an unresolved V gene, and the remainder is unexplained. The sample yields approximately 13,000 clones; 58% were counted once. The ten top clones hold about 4% of the sample. Sequencing was performed on CD4+ Tregs sorted from blood. The receptors stem from a human donor with alopecia areata.

The chain uses TRBV10-3 and TRBJ1-1, with D perhaps TRBD1 (5 bases). Per germline, CDR1 ENHRY and CDR2 SYGVKD. The germline V and J ends were trimmed by 9 bases and 0 bases, with 17 bases remaining between them. The CDR3 spans 15 residues. The CDR3 spells CAIRRGAMMNTEAFF. CDR3 nucleotide sequence: TGTGCCATACGAAGGGGCGCGATGATGAACACTGAAGCTTTCTTT.

The chain is built from TRBV7-6 and TRBJ2-7; unclear D gene. The CDR3 is 11 amino acids. In germline, CDR1 is SGHVS, CDR2 FNYEAQ. Trimming removed 4 bases at V and 3 bases at J, with 4 bases between. CDR3 bases: TGTGCCAGCAGCTCAAACTACGAGCAGTACTTC. It yields the protein CASSSNYEQYF.

V gene TRBV18 combines with J gene TRBJ1-2; D is ambiguous. The V gene lost 3 bases and the J gene lost 6 bases, with 17 bases spanning the gap. CDR1 is KGHSH, CDR2 LQKENI, per germline. CDR3 length: 15 residues. The DNA for the CDR3 is TGTGCCAGCTCACCCAAACCTAGGGTGGTCGATGGCTACACCTTC. This encodes CASSPKPRVVDGYTF.

This clone was recorded once. The chain links TRBV7-2 to TRBJ2-1; 7 nucleotides line up with TRBD2. The CDR3 extends over 15 amino acids. The J segment lost 4 bases and the V segment lost 5 bases, leaving 8 bases of the junction unmatched. Germline V CDR1 and CDR2: SGHTA, FQGNSA. CDR3 DNA: TGTGCCAGCAGCGTTCAGGGCGGGGGATACAATGAGCAGTTCTTC. It translates to CASSVQGGGYNEQFF.

The chain combines TRBV2 with TRBJ1-2; tentatively, D is TRBD1 (6 bases). The length of the CDR3 is 13 residues. V dropped 6 bases and J dropped 1 base, with 9 bases sitting between them. In germline, CDR1 is SNHLY, CDR2 FYNNEI. The CDR3 DNA sequence: TGTGCCAGCAGGGCCAGGGGTAACTATGGCTACACCTTC. It yields the protein CASRARGNYGYTF.

The rearrangement links TRBV19 to TRBJ2-7; D possibly corresponds to TRBD2 (6 bases). The CDR3 is made up of 15 amino acids. Germline V gene sequence: CDR1 LNHDA, CDR2 SQIVND (reference sequence). Trimming removed 5 bases from V and 3 bases from J, with 17 bases in between. CDR3 sequence (DNA): TGTGCCAGTAGTCCAACAGACGGGAGCGGCTACGAGCAGTACTTC. Its protein is CASSPTDGSGYEQYF. Using reference TRBV19 and TRBJ2-7 for the parts outside the CDR3, the full variable domain is DGGITQSPKYLFRKEGQNVTLSCEQNLNHDAMYWYRQDPGQGLRLIYYSQIVNDFQKGDIAEGYSVSREKKESFPLTVTSAQKNPTAFYLCASSPTDGSGYEQYFGPGTRLTVT.

V gene TRBV11-2 combines with J gene TRBJ2-7; D is unclear. Germline V CDR1 and CDR2: SGHAT, FQNNGV. CDR3 length equals 14 residues. V was shortened by 2 bases and J by 0 bases, with 8 bases between the two germline ends. CDR3 coding DNA: TGTGCCAGCAGCTTATCAGCTTTCTCCTACGAGCAGTACTTC. As protein: CASSLSAFSYEQYF.

The chain carries TRBV18 and TRBJ1-1, with TRBD1 matching 7 bases. Looked up from germline, CDR1 is KGHSH and CDR2 is LQKENI. The V and J ends lost 3 bases and 11 bases, in that order; junction bases with no gene match: 12. The CDR3 runs 14 residues. CDR3 DNA sequence: TGTGCCAGCTCACCTCCTGGTAAAACAGGGGTTGCTTTCTTT. Translated, it gives CASSPPGKTGVAFF.

V and J are TRBV6-1 and TRBJ2-3; a weak D match, TRBD2 (6 bases). V was clipped by 10 bases and J by 2 bases, with 10 bases between them. From germline, CDR1 is MNHNS and CDR2 SASEGT. This CDR3 is built from 12 residues. The CDR3 spells CATGLITDTQYF. CDR3 bases: TGTGCCACCGGACTAATCACAGATACGCAGTATTTT.

The J gene is TRBJ1-2, the V gene TRBV11-2; no clear D gene. The germline V and J ends were trimmed by 0 bases and 8 bases, with 19 bases remaining between them. The germline CDR1 and CDR2 sequences are SGHAT and FQNNGV. The CDR3 has 16 residues. The CDR3 loop is CASSLDGFLAGGGYTF. In DNA, the CDR3 is TGTGCCAGCAGCTTAGATGGATTTCTGGCCGGAGGGGGCTACACCTTC.

The chain is built from TRBV11-2 and TRBJ2-7, with 9 bases matching TRBD2. Germline CDR1 reads SGHAT; CDR2 reads FQNNGV. V gave up 5 bases and J gave up 8 bases; unmatched junction bases: 7. This CDR3 has 13 residues. The CDR3 bases are TGTGCCAGCAGCCAGCGGGAGGCCCCCAAGCAGTACTTC. It yields the protein CASSQREAPKQYF.

The chain carries TRBV5-1 and TRBJ2-4, with a possible D match to TRBD1 (7 bases). The CDR3 is made up of 17 amino acids. Germline CDR1 and CDR2: SGHRS and YFSETQ. Deletions cut 6 bases from V and 3 bases from J, with 22 bases between. DNA for the CDR3: TGCGCCAGCAACTTAAACGCAGGGGGGCTAGGCAAAAACATTCAGTACTTC. It translates to CASNLNAGGLGKNIQYF.

This clone is classed as medium-sized. The chain employs TRBV4-1 and TRBJ2-7; D unresolved. The V and J ends lost 4 bases and 2 bases respectively, with 15 bases between them. CDR3 length: 15 amino acids. CDR1 is MGHRA and CDR2 is YSYEKL in the germline V gene. CDR3 sequence (DNA): TGCGCCAGCAGCCGAGCTGTCGGTACGACCTACGAGCAGTACTTC. Translation: CASSRAVGTTYEQYF.

This chain uses TRBV29-1 with TRBJ2-7; 8 nucleotides align to TRBD1. J was trimmed by 6 bases and V by 2 bases; bases with no gene match: 15. CDR3 size: 16 residues. Per germline, CDR1 SQVTM and CDR2 ANQGSEA. The DNA for the CDR3 is TGCAGCGTTGAATACAGGGGGAAGTTGGGATATCTCGAGCAGTACTTC. Translating it yields CSVEYRGKLGYLEQYF.

This chain connects TRBV7-9 to TRBJ2-1, with D possibly being TRBD2 (6 bases). The CDR3 covers 17 residues. Trimming stripped 1 base from V and 8 bases from J, with 21 bases between. CDR1 and CDR2 (germline): SEHNR, FQNEAQ (reference sequence). The CDR3 coding sequence is TGTGCCAGCAGCTTAGGGGCCGGGACTGGGGGGTACGATGAGCAGTTCTTC. Translating gives CASSLGAGTGGYDEQFF.

The genes are TRBV7-6 and TRBJ2-3; D ambiguous. The length of the CDR3 is 14 residues. In germline, CDR1 is SGHVS, CDR2 FNYEAQ. V was pared by 1 base and J by 3 bases, with 8 bases between. The DNA for the CDR3 is TGTGCCAGCAGCTTAGACCCTAGAACAGATACGCAGTATTTT. This sequence encodes CASSLDPRTDTQYF.

The count of this clone is one. The genes are TRBV5-1 and TRBJ1-2; 7 bases map to TRBD1. Germline V gene lookup returns CDR1 SGHRS and CDR2 YFSETQ. With 6 bases clipped from V and 5 bases from J, the junction kept 7 bases outside the gene matches. The CDR3 covers 13 residues. The chain's CDR3 is CASKRTGDYGYTF. As DNA, the CDR3 is TGCGCCAGCAAGAGGACAGGTGATTATGGCTACACCTTC.

The chain joins TRBV11-2 to TRBJ2-7; D unclear. Trimming took off 5 bases at V and 2 bases at J, with 13 bases between the two ends. The germline V gene encodes CDR1 SGHAT and CDR2 FQNNGV. The CDR3 consists of 14 residues. CDR3 coding DNA: TGTGCCAGCAGCGTCACCGGCACTACCTACGAGCAGTACTTC. Its translation is CASSVTGTTYEQYF.

The V call is TRBV9, the J call TRBJ2-3, with 11 bases matching TRBD1. The length of the CDR3 is 18 residues. In germline, CDR1 is SGDLS, CDR2 YYNGEE. V lost 3 bases to trimming and J lost 0 bases; unmatched junction nucleotides: 9. The CDR3: CASSALGTGGLSTDTQYF. The CDR3 coding sequence is TGTGCCAGCAGCGCTCTCGGGACAGGGGGATTGAGCACAGATACGCAGTATTTT.

With regard to this clone: Other DNA sequences in the same sample also yield this CDR3. The CDR3 region is CASSLATANTEAFF. The CDR3 DNA is TGCGCCAGCAGCTTGGCGACAGCGAACACTGAAGCTTTCTTT. The V and J genes are TRBV5-1 and TRBJ1-1; D possibly corresponds to TRBD1 (5 bases). V lost 0 bases, J lost 1 base, and 7 bases lay in between. CDR1 SGHRS and CDR2 YFSETQ come from the germline V gene. This CDR3 comprises 14 residues.

This clone showed up just once. The chain combines TRBV28 with TRBJ1-2, with 7 nucleotides matching TRBD1. CDR3 size: 12 residues. J lost 8 bases, V lost 7 bases, and 7 bases had no gene match. Germline V lookup: CDR1 MDHEN, CDR2 SYDVKM. The DNA of the CDR3 is TGTGCCAGCACCTCGACAGGGACCGGCTACACCTTC. This codes for CASTSTGTGYTF.

V and J are TRBV28 and TRBJ1-1, with a weak D call TRBD1 (6 bases). Germline V gives CDR1 MDHEN, CDR2 SYDVKM. This CDR3 is 13 amino acids long. V lost 7 bases, J lost 4 bases, and 13 bases lay in between. In DNA form, the CDR3 reads TGTGCCAGCAAACTCCACAGGGCCACTGAAGCTTTCTTT. This translates into CASKLHRATEAFF.

This clone was found a few times. The chain links TRBV11-3 to TRBJ1-1, with D tentatively TRBD1 (6 bases). V was clipped by 3 bases and J by 7 bases, with 12 bases between them. The CDR3 extends over 13 amino acids. Germline V gene lookup returns CDR1 SGHNT and CDR2 YENEEA. CDR3 nucleotide sequence: TGTGCCAGCAGCTTGTACAGGGAGAATGAAGCTTTCTTT. Protein: CASSLYRENEAFF. The whole variable domain, remainder taken from reference TRBV11-3 and TRBJ1-1, is EAGVVQSPRYKIIEKKQPVAFWCNPISGHNTLYWYLQNLGQGPELLIRYENEEAVDDSQLPKDRFSAERLKGVDSTLKIQPAELGDSAVYLCASSLYRENEAFFGQGTRLTVV.

This clone has more than one count but fewer than ten. The chain recombines TRBV5-1 with TRBJ2-1; 9 bases match TRBD2. There are 16 residues in the CDR3. The trim removed 1 base at V and 7 bases at J, leaving 9 bases unmatched. In germline, CDR1 is SGHRS, CDR2 YFSETQ. CDR3 in amino acids: CASSLMLSGSRNEQFF. CDR3 coding DNA: TGCGCCAGCAGCTTGATGCTTAGCGGGAGTCGGAATGAGCAGTTCTTC.

This clone was seen only a few times. CDR3 protein: CASSLDQETQYF. The DNA of the CDR3 is TGCGCCAGCAGCTTGGACCAAGAGACCCAGTACTTC. J is TRBJ2-5 and V is TRBV5-1; no firm D call. Germline V lookup: CDR1 SGHRS, CDR2 YFSETQ. The CDR3 covers 12 residues. Trimming stripped 0 bases from V and 0 bases from J, with 0 bases between.

V gene TRBV18 combines with J gene TRBJ1-5; TRBD1 agrees at 8 bases. J lost 4 bases, V lost 3 bases, and 8 bases had no gene match. This CDR3 region has 16 residues. From germline, CDR1 is KGHSH and CDR2 LQKENI. The CDR3 reads CASSPGLQGGNQPQHF. The CDR3 DNA follows: TGTGCCAGCTCACCGGGCTTACAGGGGGGGAATCAGCCCCAGCATTTT.

The chain recombines TRBV6-5 with TRBJ2-1; D call uncertain. Trimming pared 7 bases from V and 5 bases from J, leaving 18 bases between. Germline V gene sequence: CDR1 MNHEY, CDR2 SVGAGI. This CDR3 spans 15 amino acids. This chain's CDR3 is CASTAHDPVNNEQFF. The CDR3 DNA is TGTGCCAGCACCGCCCATGATCCCGTGAACAATGAGCAGTTCTTC.

This clone is judged medium-sized. As DNA, the CDR3 is TGTGCCAGCAGCAAAGGCGGGAGCGCAGAAGAGACCCAGTACTTC. Its translation: CASSKGGSAEETQYF. The chain couples TRBV21-1 to TRBJ2-5; the table gives TRBD2 as D, unverified against the DNA. TRBV21-1 constitutes a pseudogene. The CDR3 contains 15 residues.

V is TRBV9 and J is TRBJ2-3, with no clear D. The CDR3 is 12 residues long. V lost 3 bases and J 6 bases, leaving 8 bases between the germline ends. The germline V gene has CDR1 SGDLS and CDR2 YYNGEE. Here the CDR3 DNA reads TGTGCCAGCAGCGCCGTGCTTGATACGCAGTATTTT. This translates into CASSAVLDTQYF.

V is TRBV28 and J is TRBJ2-1; 7 nucleotides match TRBD1. V lost 0 bases and J lost 0; bases outside the gene matches: 5. Germline assignment: CDR1 MDHEN and CDR2 SYDVKM. The CDR3 length is 17 residues. This CDR3 reads CASSLWANRGSYNEQFF. In DNA form, the CDR3 reads TGTGCCAGCAGTTTATGGGCAAACAGGGGCTCCTACAATGAGCAGTTCTTC.